This is a list of T cell receptor beta chains from one sample in a study of T cell responses to AZD1222 COVID-19 vaccine. This table comes from immunoSEQ multiplex PCR, and its TCRdb copy is limited to in-frame clones, with some not included. The sample records 100,000 or so clones, 70% to 90% being singletons. Specimen: peripheral blood, collected on day 0 of AZD1222 vaccination. Receptor source: an adult in good health. Both conserved end residues are part of each CDR3. Each record gives: CDR3 DNA, CDR3 protein, V gene, J gene, D gene, clone size. D genes are given only for firm matches. Clone size, where shown, is once, few, many, or a class for clones that have expanded.

CDR3nt: TGTGCCAGCAGACAAACAGGGAAGCATTCACCCCTCCACTTT
CDR3aa: CASRQTGKHSPLHF
v_gene: TRBV28
j_gene: TRBJ1-6
d_gene: .
abundance: .

CDR3nt: TGTGCCACCAGTGATCCAGGTTTGGGGTATGGCTACACCTTC
CDR3aa: CATSDPGLGYGYTF
v_gene: TRBV24-1
j_gene: TRBJ1-2
d_gene: .
abundance: .

CDR3nt: TGTGCCACCAGTGACGACAGGGTCGGGGACTATGGCTACACCTTC
CDR3aa: CATSDDRVGDYGYTF
v_gene: TRBV24-1
j_gene: TRBJ1-2
d_gene: TRBD1
abundance: .

CDR3nt: TGTGCCAGTAGGAACGAGGGTACTCCCTACGAGCAGTACTTC
CDR3aa: CASRNEGTPYEQYF
v_gene: TRBV19
j_gene: TRBJ2-7
d_gene: .
abundance: .

CDR3nt: TGTGCCAGCTCATCTGGGGCCAGGGGCTACACCTTC
CDR3aa: CASSSGARGYTF
v_gene: TRBV5-1
j_gene: TRBJ1-2
d_gene: .
abundance: .

CDR3nt: TGCGCCAGCAGCCAAGAGCCAGCGAACTACAATGAGCAGTTCTTC
CDR3aa: CASSQEPANYNEQFF
v_gene: TRBV4-3
j_gene: TRBJ2-1
d_gene: .
abundance: .

CDR3nt: TGTGCCAGCAGGAGGGACCTAACTAGCACAGATACGCAGTATTTT
CDR3aa: CASRRDLTSTDTQYF
v_gene: TRBV6-5
j_gene: TRBJ2-3
d_gene: .
abundance: .

CDR3nt: TGTGCCAGCATCGGTACCGGCGGGGAGCTGTTTTTT
CDR3aa: CASIGTGGELFF
v_gene: TRBV6-6
j_gene: TRBJ2-2
d_gene: .
abundance: .

CDR3nt: TGTGCCACCAGCACCGCAGGGGAGCAGTTCTTC
CDR3aa: CATSTAGEQFF
v_gene: TRBV15
j_gene: TRBJ2-1
d_gene: .
abundance: .

CDR3nt: TGTGCCAGCAGTCCCGGTCCTGGAAACACCATATATTTT
CDR3aa: CASSPGPGNTIYF
v_gene: TRBV7-3
j_gene: TRBJ1-3
d_gene: .
abundance: few

CDR3nt: TGTGCCAGCAGCCGCCCGAGGGGACTCACCGGGGAGCTGTTTTTT
CDR3aa: CASSRPRGLTGELFF
v_gene: TRBV11-1
j_gene: TRBJ2-2
d_gene: .
abundance: .

CDR3nt: TGTGCCAGCAGCGTAGATCCCCCCCCCGGGGGTAAAGAGACCCAGTACTTC
CDR3aa: CASSVDPPPGGKETQYF
v_gene: TRBV9
j_gene: TRBJ2-5
d_gene: .
abundance: .

CDR3nt: TGTGCCAGCAGCCGACCTGACAGCTTCGCGAACACCGGGGAGCTGTTTTTT
CDR3aa: CASSRPDSFANTGELFF
v_gene: TRBV11-2
j_gene: TRBJ2-2
d_gene: .
abundance: .

CDR3nt: TGTGCCAGCTTACCCCAGCCAGGGGCCTACGAGCAGTACTTC
CDR3aa: CASLPQPGAYEQYF
v_gene: TRBV6-5
j_gene: TRBJ2-7
d_gene: .
abundance: once

CDR3nt: TGCGCCCTCTCTGGGGGGTCGAGGGATACGCAGTATTTT
CDR3aa: CALSGGSRDTQYF
v_gene: TRBV10-2
j_gene: TRBJ2-3
d_gene: .
abundance: .

CDR3nt: TGTGCCAGCAGGTCAAACTTCGACACCGGGGAGCTGTTTTTT
CDR3aa: CASRSNFDTGELFF
v_gene: TRBV6-5
j_gene: TRBJ2-2
d_gene: .
abundance: few

CDR3nt: TGTGCCAGCAGCCAAGGGGGGCGGCCTACTACCGGGGAGCTGTTTTTT
CDR3aa: CASSQGGRPTTGELFF
v_gene: TRBV9
j_gene: TRBJ2-2
d_gene: .
abundance: .

CDR3nt: TGTGCCACCAGTGGTGGCGAGGGTACCCACGGGGCTTCAAACACAGATACGCAGTATTTT
CDR3aa: CATSGGEGTHGASNTDTQYF
v_gene: TRBV24-1
j_gene: TRBJ2-3
d_gene: .
abundance: .

CDR3nt: TGTGCCAGCTCACCTCCCGTAAGGACGGATAATTCACCCCTCCACTTT
CDR3aa: CASSPPVRTDNSPLHF
v_gene: TRBV18
j_gene: TRBJ1-6
d_gene: .
abundance: few

CDR3nt: TGTGCCAGCAGTTCTCGTATGTGGTTTGAAGAGACCCAGTACTTC
CDR3aa: CASSSRMWFEETQYF
v_gene: TRBV28
j_gene: TRBJ2-5
d_gene: .
abundance: .

CDR3nt: TGTGCCAGCGAGGTTGGTGGACTCGTCGGCCTGGTCAATGAGCAGTTCTTC
CDR3aa: CASEVGGLVGLVNEQFF
v_gene: TRBV2
j_gene: TRBJ2-1
d_gene: .
abundance: .

CDR3nt: TGTGCCAGCTCGGGGGACCAGCCCCAGCATTTT
CDR3aa: CASSGDQPQHF
v_gene: TRBV19
j_gene: TRBJ1-5
d_gene: .
abundance: .

CDR3nt: TGTGCCAGTAGCGCCGTGGCAGGGTTTTCCTACGAGCAGTACTTC
CDR3aa: CASSAVAGFSYEQYF
v_gene: TRBV19
j_gene: TRBJ2-7
d_gene: .
abundance: .

CDR3nt: TGTGCCAGCAGCCCTGGGGGCACCAACTACGAGCAGTACTTC
CDR3aa: CASSPGGTNYEQYF
v_gene: TRBV11-2
j_gene: TRBJ2-7
d_gene: .
abundance: .

CDR3nt: TGTGCTAGTGGCCTGGGAGCGGGAGAAGAGACCCAGTACTTC
CDR3aa: CASGLGAGEETQYF
v_gene: TRBV12-5
j_gene: TRBJ2-5
d_gene: TRBD2
abundance: few

CDR3nt: TGTGCCACAACGGTTCGTAATCCGAACACTGAAGCTTTCTTT
CDR3aa: CATTVRNPNTEAFF
v_gene: TRBV2
j_gene: TRBJ1-1
d_gene: .
abundance: .

CDR3nt: TGTGCCAGCAGCGTTACGGGGGGAGCTGGGGCCAACGTCCTGACTTTC
CDR3aa: CASSVTGGAGANVLTF
v_gene: TRBV7-3
j_gene: TRBJ2-6
d_gene: TRBD2
abundance: .

CDR3nt: TGTGCCAGCAGCGGAGACCCGGGACAGCATAATTCACCCCTCCACTTT
CDR3aa: CASSGDPGQHNSPLHF
v_gene: TRBV9
j_gene: TRBJ1-6
d_gene: TRBD1
abundance: .

CDR3nt: TGTGCCAGCAGCCAAGAGTGGTGGGATGGGCAGTATTTT
CDR3aa: CASSQEWWDGQYF
v_gene: TRBV3-1/TRBV3-2
j_gene: TRBJ2-3
d_gene: .
abundance: few

CDR3nt: TGTGCCAGCAGCTTAGGGACTTCCATTTCTGGGGCCAACGTCCTGACTTTC
CDR3aa: CASSLGTSISGANVLTF
v_gene: TRBV13
j_gene: TRBJ2-6
d_gene: .
abundance: .

CDR3nt: TGTGCCAGCAGCTTAAACCCGACCGGTTCACCCCTCCACTTT
CDR3aa: CASSLNPTGSPLHF
v_gene: TRBV7-2
j_gene: TRBJ1-6
d_gene: .
abundance: .

CDR3nt: TGTGCCATCAGTGAGGGGGCGGGAGCGGGCCCCGCAGATACGCAGTATTTT
CDR3aa: CAISEGAGAGPADTQYF
v_gene: TRBV10-3
j_gene: TRBJ2-3
d_gene: TRBD2
abundance: .

CDR3nt: TGTGCCAGCAGCTCCGGCTACCGACAGGGCCGAGATGAAAAACTGTTTTTT
CDR3aa: CASSSGYRQGRDEKLFF
v_gene: TRBV7-6
j_gene: TRBJ1-4
d_gene: TRBD1
abundance: .

CDR3nt: TGTGCCAGCAGTGAACAGGGACAGAGGAGCGAAAAACTGTTTTTT
CDR3aa: CASSEQGQRSEKLFF
v_gene: TRBV2
j_gene: TRBJ1-4
d_gene: TRBD1
abundance: .

CDR3nt: TGTGCCAGCAGCCCTGCCATAGCCGGCCTGGGTGAAAAACTGTTTTTT
CDR3aa: CASSPAIAGLGEKLFF
v_gene: TRBV11-2
j_gene: TRBJ1-4
d_gene: .
abundance: .

CDR3nt: TGTGCCAGCAGCGGACCTCAAGGGAACTCGGCTGGAAACACCATATATTTT
CDR3aa: CASSGPQGNSAGNTIYF
v_gene: TRBV9
j_gene: TRBJ1-3
d_gene: .
abundance: .

CDR3nt: TGTGCCAGCAGCCCCCGACAGGGAAACTTTTACACTGAAGCTTTCTTT
CDR3aa: CASSPRQGNFYTEAFF
v_gene: TRBV6-2/TRBV6-3
j_gene: TRBJ1-1
d_gene: TRBD1
abundance: .

CDR3nt: TGTGCCAGTAGTACTAGGGATTTCTATGGCTACACCTTC
CDR3aa: CASSTRDFYGYTF
v_gene: TRBV19
j_gene: TRBJ1-2
d_gene: .
abundance: .

CDR3nt: TGTGCCAGCAGCCAAGATAATGGCGGAGAGACCCAGTACTTC
CDR3aa: CASSQDNGGETQYF
v_gene: TRBV3-1/TRBV3-2
j_gene: TRBJ2-5
d_gene: .
abundance: .

CDR3nt: TGTGCCAGAACAGGGCCAAACACAGATACGCAGTATTTT
CDR3aa: CARTGPNTDTQYF
v_gene: TRBV21-1
j_gene: TRBJ2-3
d_gene: .
abundance: few

CDR3nt: TGTGCCAGCAGCTTCGGGGGTCGAGAGACCCAGTACTTC
CDR3aa: CASSFGGRETQYF
v_gene: TRBV5-1
j_gene: TRBJ2-5
d_gene: .
abundance: .

CDR3nt: TGCAGCGTTGGCACATTCAGTGGCTACACCTTC
CDR3aa: CSVGTFSGYTF
v_gene: TRBV29-1
j_gene: TRBJ1-2
d_gene: .
abundance: .

CDR3nt: TGCAGCGTTGAAGATCTCGACAGGTATAACTATGGCTACACCTTC
CDR3aa: CSVEDLDRYNYGYTF
v_gene: TRBV29-1
j_gene: TRBJ1-2
d_gene: .
abundance: .

CDR3nt: TGTGCCAGCAGGACTAGCGGAGGCAGGGATACGCAGTATTTT
CDR3aa: CASRTSGGRDTQYF
v_gene: TRBV27
j_gene: TRBJ2-3
d_gene: TRBD2
abundance: once

CDR3nt: TGTGCCAGTAGTATGACGAGGGTTAACTATGGCTACACCTTC
CDR3aa: CASSMTRVNYGYTF
v_gene: TRBV19
j_gene: TRBJ1-2
d_gene: .
abundance: .

CDR3nt: TGTGCCAGCAGCTTACTTCCTGCAAGCTCCTATAATTCACCCCTCCACTTT
CDR3aa: CASSLLPASSYNSPLHF
v_gene: TRBV7-6
j_gene: TRBJ1-6
d_gene: .
abundance: once

CDR3nt: TGTGCCAGCAGTACCCCAGGGGGCTATAATTCACCCCTCCACTTT
CDR3aa: CASSTPGGYNSPLHF
v_gene: TRBV27
j_gene: TRBJ1-6
d_gene: TRBD1
abundance: few

CDR3nt: TGTGCCAGCAGTTTATACAGAACAACTAATGAAAAACTGTTTTTT
CDR3aa: CASSLYRTTNEKLFF
v_gene: TRBV27
j_gene: TRBJ1-4
d_gene: .
abundance: .

CDR3nt: TGTGCCAGTAGTATCCGGGACACGTATGAAAAACTGTTTTTT
CDR3aa: CASSIRDTYEKLFF
v_gene: TRBV19
j_gene: TRBJ1-4
d_gene: .
abundance: few

CDR3nt: TGCGCCAGCAGTCACCCTGACAAGACGTGGCGAAACACCATATATTTT
CDR3aa: CASSHPDKTWRNTIYF
v_gene: TRBV23-1
j_gene: TRBJ1-3
d_gene: .
abundance: .

CDR3nt: TGCGCCAGCCACCTAGCGGGACCTAAACAAGAGACCCAGTACTTC
CDR3aa: CASHLAGPKQETQYF
v_gene: TRBV10-1
j_gene: TRBJ2-5
d_gene: TRBD2
abundance: .

CDR3nt: TGTGCCAGTAGTTTCCGACAGGGATTTAATGAAAAACTGTTTTTT
CDR3aa: CASSFRQGFNEKLFF
v_gene: TRBV19
j_gene: TRBJ1-4
d_gene: TRBD1
abundance: .

CDR3nt: TGTGCCAGCAGCCACAAGGGGGGCTACACCTTC
CDR3aa: CASSHKGGYTF
v_gene: TRBV12-3/TRBV12-4
j_gene: TRBJ1-2
d_gene: .
abundance: few

CDR3nt: TGTGCCACCAGTGATTTGTCAACTAGCGAACTTATATACAATGAGCAGTTCTTC
CDR3aa: CATSDLSTSELIYNEQFF
v_gene: TRBV24-1
j_gene: TRBJ2-1
d_gene: TRBD2
abundance: .